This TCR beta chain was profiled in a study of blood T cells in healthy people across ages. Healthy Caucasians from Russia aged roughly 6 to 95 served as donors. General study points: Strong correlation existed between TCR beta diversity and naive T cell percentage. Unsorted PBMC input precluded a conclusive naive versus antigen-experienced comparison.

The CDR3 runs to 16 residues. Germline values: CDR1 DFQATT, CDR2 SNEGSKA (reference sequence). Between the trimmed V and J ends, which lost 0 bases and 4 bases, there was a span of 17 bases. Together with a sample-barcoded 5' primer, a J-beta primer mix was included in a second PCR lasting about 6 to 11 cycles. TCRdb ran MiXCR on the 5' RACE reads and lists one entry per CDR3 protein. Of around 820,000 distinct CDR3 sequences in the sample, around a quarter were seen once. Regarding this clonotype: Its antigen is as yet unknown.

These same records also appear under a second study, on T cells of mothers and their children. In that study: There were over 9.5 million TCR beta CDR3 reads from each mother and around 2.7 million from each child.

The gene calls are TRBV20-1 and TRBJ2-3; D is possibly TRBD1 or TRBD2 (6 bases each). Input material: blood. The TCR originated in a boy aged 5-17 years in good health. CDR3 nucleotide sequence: TGCAGTGCTAGAGATCTAGGGGGGAGACAAGCAGATACGCAGTATTTT. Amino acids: CSARDLGGRQADTQYF.